This T cell receptor (beta chain) was observed in a study of shared clonotypes between healthy human individuals. As to this clone: Antigen unknown.

The naive CD8 subset, CD45RO-negative cells positively selected for CCR7, excluded terminally differentiated effector memory CD45RA+ cells. HIV-negative, healthy adults without recent acute infections or vaccinations were the donors. Sequencing was performed with immunoSEQ multiplex PCR; in TCRdb, only in-frame clones are kept and a portion is missing. The data contain around 2,000,000 clones, more than 85% of them seen just once; the ten biggest clones take up over 1.5%. Findings and caveats of the study: When compared with the clonotypes that were shared by all four sorted-subset donors, the non-shared clonotypes turned out to have lower generation probabilities.

The sample consisted of naive CD8+ T cells from PBMCs. The sequence derives from a man aged 18 to 29 in good health. Some clones in this sample may be carry-over from other donors' samples.

The DNA for the CDR3 is TGTGCCAGCAGCTCCACAGGGGCCAGGGATCAGCCCCAGCATTTT. Protein product: CASSSTGARDQPQHF. The chain joins TRBV9 to TRBJ1-5, with 7 bases aligning to TRBD1. CDR3 length: 15 residues. Trimming removed 4 bases from V and 5 bases from J; junction bases left unmatched: 9. CDR1 is SGDLS, CDR2 YYNGEE, per germline.